The 28 T cell receptor beta chains below were found in one sample sequenced in a study of T cell responses to AZD1222 COVID-19 vaccine. The table came from immunoSEQ multiplex PCR; TCRdb's copy has only in-frame clones and leaves some out. The sample has more than 50,000 clones, 75% to 85% seen once. Sequenced material: peripheral blood, taken on day 0 of MenACWY control vaccination. Receptor source: an adult in good health.

This clone was counted once. The chain couples TRBV6-6 to TRBJ1-3; possible D gene TRBD1, 5 bases. With 7 bases removed from V and 2 bases from J, the gap between germline ends came to 12 bases. This CDR3 spans 14 amino acids. Germline CDR1 MNHNY, CDR2 SVGAGI (reference sequence). As DNA, the CDR3 is TGTGCCAGCAAGAGGGGAGAACCTGGAAACACCATATATTTT. Protein: CASKRGEPGNTIYF.

The V and J genes are TRBV7-2 and TRBJ2-1; no clear D. Germline values: CDR1 SGHTA, CDR2 FQGNSA. This CDR3 has 15 amino acids. V lost 5 bases, J lost 0 bases, and 11 bases lay in between. The CDR3 sequence: CASSLTHSSYNEQFF. The CDR3 nucleotides are TGTGCCAGCAGCCTGACTCATAGCTCCTACAATGAGCAGTTCTTC.

V is TRBV19 and J is TRBJ2-6, with D possibly matching TRBD1 (6 bases). The V and J ends lost 2 bases and 5 bases respectively, with 10 bases between them. CDR1 and CDR2 from the germline V gene are LNHDA and SQIVND (reference sequence). The CDR3 loop spans 15 amino acids. Here the CDR3 DNA reads TGTGCCAGTAGTATAAGGGACAACCGGGCCAACGTCCTGACTTTC. Protein: CASSIRDNRANVLTF.

The V and J genes are TRBV4-3 and TRBJ1-5; D unclear. The CDR3 has 14 residues. The germline V and J ends were trimmed by 4 bases and 3 bases, with 10 bases remaining between them. Germline V gene lookup returns CDR1 LGHNA and CDR2 YSLEER. The CDR3 reads CASSLVRANQPQHF. As DNA, the CDR3 is TGCGCCAGCAGCCTAGTCCGGGCCAATCAGCCCCAGCATTTT.

The rearrangement links TRBV29-1 to TRBJ2-5; D ambiguous. The CDR3 is 11 amino acids. Trimming took off 3 bases at V and 2 bases at J, with 4 bases between the two ends. CDR1 and CDR2 from the germline V gene are SQVTM and ANQGSEA. The CDR3 loop is CSVERQETQYF. The CDR3 DNA reads as TGCAGCGTTGAGCGGCAAGAGACCCAGTACTTC.

The J gene is TRBJ1-6, the V gene TRBV4-1, with D unresolved. The V gene's germline CDR1 is MGHRA and CDR2 YSYEKL. The CDR3 is 16 amino acids. Deletions cut 1 base from V and 8 bases from J, with 15 bases between. CDR3 sequence (DNA): TGCGCCAGCAGCCAAGTGAGAAGAGATGGGGATTCACCCCTCCACTTT. This translates into CASSQVRRDGDSPLHF.

The CDR3 region is CASSPGTAPSTDTQYF. The CDR3 DNA is TGTGCCAGCAGCCCCGGGACCGCCCCTAGCACAGATACGCAGTATTTT. The chain uses TRBV9 and TRBJ2-3; D tentatively reads TRBD1 or TRBD2 (5 bases each). V was clipped by 4 bases and J by 0 bases, with 15 bases between them. In germline, CDR1 is SGDLS, CDR2 YYNGEE. The CDR3 extends over 16 amino acids.

The chain has TRBV12-3 or TRBV12-4 and TRBJ2-4; D perhaps matches TRBD2 (5 bases). The V end was cut by 5 bases, the J end by 3 bases, with 8 bases between. CDR3 length: 13 residues. CDR3 sequence (DNA): TGTGCCAGCAGTCCGGGAAACAAAAACATTCAGTACTTC. It codes for CASSPGNKNIQYF.

The gene calls are TRBV7-2 and TRBJ2-5; either TRBD1 or TRBD2 may supply D (5 bases each). Per the germline V gene, CDR1 is SGHTA and CDR2 is FQGNSA. This CDR3 has 13 amino acids. The germline V and J ends were trimmed by 7 bases and 5 bases, with 14 bases remaining between them. The CDR3 region is CASNRGSVETQYF. CDR3 DNA sequence: TGTGCCAGCAACCGGGGCTCGGTTGAGACCCAGTACTTC. Using reference TRBV7-2 and TRBJ2-5 for the parts outside the CDR3, the full variable domain is GAGVSQSPSNKVTEKGKDVELRCDPISGHTALYWYRQSLGQGLEFLIYFQGNSAPDKSGLPSDRFSAERTGGSVSTLTIQRTQQEDSAVYLCASNRGSVETQYFGPGTRLLVL.

The chain uses TRBV15 and TRBJ1-1; D might be TRBD1 (5 bases). CDR1 is LNHNV, CDR2 YYDKDF, per germline (reference sequence). This CDR3 has 15 residues. The V end lost 5 bases, the J end lost 1 base, and 14 bases lay between the germline ends. The CDR3 loop reads CATSRGVAENTEAFF. The CDR3 DNA follows: TGTGCCACCAGCCGAGGGGTAGCAGAGAACACTGAAGCTTTCTTT.

This clone was seen once. The V gene is TRBV7-9, the J gene TRBJ1-4; no clear D gene. Germline CDR1 reads SEHNR; CDR2 reads FQNEAQ (reference sequence). V dropped 5 bases and J dropped 0 bases, with 7 bases sitting between them. The CDR3 loop spans 14 amino acids. The CDR3 region has the DNA TGTGCCAGCAGCCCTACCTCAACTAATGAAAAACTGTTTTTT. Translated: CASSPTSTNEKLFF. The variable domain in full, completed from reference TRBV7-9 and TRBJ1-4, reads DTGVSQNPRHKITKRGQNVTFRCDPISEHNRLYWYRQTLGQGPEFLTYFQNEAQLEKSRLLSDRFSAERPKGSFSTLEIQRTEQGDSAMYLCASSPTSTNEKLFFGSGTQLSVL.

This clone was seen more than once but under ten times. The CDR3 here is CASSLTTTSGWPADTQYF. Here the CDR3 DNA reads TGTGCCAGCAGCCTCACTACGACTAGCGGGTGGCCTGCAGATACGCAGTATTTT. J is TRBJ2-3 and V is TRBV5-8; 10 bases align to TRBD2. The junction had 15 bases not matched to a gene; V was cut back by 4 bases and J by 4 bases. Germline CDR1 is SGHTS and CDR2 is YDEGEE. The CDR3 extends over 18 amino acids.

The chain links TRBV4-2 to TRBJ2-7, with TRBD2 as a possible D gene (5 bases). Trimming removed 0 bases at V and 3 bases at J, with 18 bases between. Germline V lookup: CDR1 LGHNA, CDR2 YNFKEQ. The CDR3 has 17 residues. The CDR3 reads CASSQESNIGSYYEQYF. The CDR3 bases are TGTGCCAGCAGCCAAGAGTCAAACATAGGGAGTTACTACGAGCAGTACTTC.

The chain employs TRBV18 and TRBJ2-1; D unclear. Trimming shortened V by 0 bases and J by 0 bases, and 12 bases separated the two germline ends. CDR3 length equals 17 residues. CDR1 is KGHSH and CDR2 is LQKENI in the germline V gene. As DNA, the CDR3 is TGTGCCAGCTCACCACCGGGCAGGCTATTCTCCTACAATGAGCAGTTCTTC. Translated, it gives CASSPPGRLFSYNEQFF.

In DNA form, the CDR3 reads TGCGCCAGCACCCTCGACAGGGGACGACAGGACGAGCAGTACTTC. It yields the protein CASTLDRGRQDEQYF. The genes are TRBV5-1 and TRBJ2-7; 8 bases map to TRBD1. Trimming cost V 6 bases and J 5 bases; bases outside gene matches: 13. The CDR3 sequence is 15 residues long. Germline values: CDR1 SGHRS, CDR2 YFSETQ. Filled out from reference TRBV5-1 and TRBJ2-7, the complete variable domain reads KAGVTQTPRYLIKTRGQQVTLSCSPISGHRSVSWYQQTPGQGLQFLFEYFSETQRNKGNFPGRFSGRQFSNSRSEMNVSTLELGDSALYLCASTLDRGRQDEQYFGPGTRLTVT.

The chain carries TRBV10-3 and TRBJ2-7; 10 nucleotides align to TRBD1. There are 14 residues in the CDR3. Trimming removed 10 bases from V and 4 bases from J; junction bases left unmatched: 10. The V gene's germline CDR1 is ENHRY and CDR2 SYGVKD. The CDR3 nucleotides read TGTGCCACCGCCGGGACAGGGGTATCTTACGAGCAGTACTTC. This codes for CATAGTGVSYEQYF.

The J gene is TRBJ1-2, the V gene TRBV2, with TRBD1 as a possible D gene (5 bases). CDR3 length: 16 amino acids. With 8 bases removed from V and 8 bases from J, the gap between germline ends came to 27 bases. Germline CDR1 reads SNHLY; CDR2 reads FYNNEI. The CDR3 here is CASQPPQGPPYGGYTF. As DNA, the CDR3 is TGTGCCAGCCAGCCACCTCAGGGCCCCCCCTATGGGGGCTACACCTTC.

This chain uses TRBV7-9 with TRBJ1-1; tentatively, D is TRBD1 (5 bases). V lost 4 bases and J 5 bases, leaving 11 bases between the germline ends. The germline gives CDR1 SEHNR, CDR2 FQNEAQ (reference sequence). The CDR3 is 13 amino acids. The CDR3 DNA reads TGTGCCAGCAGCTCGGACGGGGGTACTGAAGCTTTCTTT. Translating gives CASSSDGGTEAFF.

The CDR3 protein is CASGEVGNTIYF. The CDR3 nucleotides are TGTGCCAGCGGGGAGGTTGGAAACACCATATATTTT. This chain links TRBV7-2 with TRBJ1-3; D is unclear. The CDR3 length is 12 residues. Germline assignment: CDR1 SGHTA and CDR2 FQGNSA. The V gene lost 8 bases and the J gene lost 3 bases, with 8 bases spanning the gap.

The gene calls are TRBV5-1 and TRBJ2-5; weak D call: TRBD2 (7 bases). This CDR3 has 17 amino acids. Between the trimmed V and J ends, which lost 0 bases and 4 bases, there was a span of 19 bases. Germline CDR1 SGHRS, CDR2 YFSETQ. Written as DNA, the CDR3 is TGCGCCAGCAGCTTGGCCGTCCAGGGGAGGGTGGCAGAGACCCAGTACTTC. Protein: CASSLAVQGRVAETQYF.

The rearrangement joins TRBV5-6 to TRBJ2-7, with D hard to call. Germline CDR1 is SGHDT and CDR2 is YYEEEE. This CDR3 has 12 residues. Trimming pared 1 base from V and 2 bases from J, leaving 4 bases between. The DNA for the CDR3 is TGTGCCAGCAGCTTGTACCCCTACGAGCAGTACTTC. It yields the protein CASSLYPYEQYF.

The rearrangement links TRBV5-1 to TRBJ2-1, with 8 bases identical to TRBD2. Germline-derived CDR1 and CDR2 are SGHRS and YFSETQ. V shed 4 bases and J 0 bases; nucleotides not matched to a gene: 6. The CDR3 length is 16 residues. For the CDR3, the DNA is TGCGCCAGCAGCCCGGGACTAGGGAGCTCCTACAATGAGCAGTTCTTC. Encoded protein: CASSPGLGSSYNEQFF.

This chain links TRBV7-9 with TRBJ1-2, with D maybe TRBD1 (6 bases). The length of the CDR3 is 12 residues. Germline loops: CDR1 SEHNR, CDR2 FQNEAQ (reference sequence). The V end was cut by 5 bases, the J end by 8 bases, with 12 bases between. This chain's CDR3 is CASSLNREGYTF. CDR3 DNA: TGTGCCAGCAGCCTAAACAGGGAAGGCTACACCTTC.

The chain combines TRBV28 with TRBJ2-3, with 10 positions matching TRBD1. This CDR3 is built from 15 residues. Germline CDR1 MDHEN, CDR2 SYDVKM. The V gene end was trimmed by 5 bases and the J gene end by 4 bases; junction bases not matched to a gene: 6. DNA of the CDR3: TGTGCCAGCAGTCACGGGACAGGGGACGCAGATACGCAGTATTTT. This encodes CASSHGTGDADTQYF.

The V call is TRBV2, the J call TRBJ2-1, with 7 nucleotides matching TRBD1. V was pared by 6 bases and J by 0 bases, with 2 bases of the junction left unmatched. The germline V gene has CDR1 SNHLY and CDR2 FYNNEI. This CDR3 region has 14 residues. As DNA, the CDR3 is TGTGCCAGCAGCCGGGACAGCTCCTACAATGAGCAGTTCTTC. This gives the protein CASSRDSSYNEQFF. Using reference TRBV2 and TRBJ2-1 for the parts outside the CDR3, the full variable domain is EPEVTQTPSHQVTQMGQEVILRCVPISNHLYFYWYRQILGQKVEFLVSFYNNEISEKSEIFDDQFSVERPDGSNFTLKIRSTKLEDSAMYFCASSRDSSYNEQFFGPGTRLTVL.

This CDR3 is CSAKLATDEQFF. In nucleotides, the CDR3 is TGCAGCGCTAAACTAGCGACCGATGAGCAGTTCTTC. The chain links TRBV29-1 to TRBJ2-1; 7 nucleotides match TRBD2. CDR1 SQVTM and CDR2 ANQGSEA come from the germline V gene. The CDR3 sequence is 12 residues long. Germline trimming cut 7 bases from V and 8 bases from J; bases unmatched to any gene: 8.

V gene TRBV18 combines with J gene TRBJ2-1; 8 bases agree with TRBD2. Germline-derived CDR1 and CDR2 are KGHSH and LQKENI. The CDR3 has 16 residues. V shed 5 bases, J shed 6 bases, and the junction held 12 bases outside the gene matches. The CDR3 DNA reads as TGTGCCAGCTCAAAAAGCGGGGGATCTTCTCGCAATGAGCAGTTCTTC. This codes for CASSKSGGSSRNEQFF.

The chain joins TRBV14 to TRBJ2-2; D assignment may be TRBD1 or TRBD2 (5 bases each). Germline CDR1 SGHDN, CDR2 FVKESK. Deletions cut 2 bases from V and 6 bases from J, with 16 bases between. The length of the CDR3 is 16 residues. This CDR3 reads CASSQQRDPGAGELFF. CDR3 coding DNA: TGTGCCAGCAGCCAACAACGGGACCCCGGGGCCGGGGAGCTGTTTTTT.